This entry is about one TCR beta chain. With V trimmed by 0 bases and J by 5 bases, 5 bases remained unmatched. This CDR3 is built from 16 residues. CDR1 and CDR2 (germline): GTSNPN, SVGIG (reference sequence). Measured with immunoSEQ multiplex PCR; TCRdb has only the in-frame clones, and not every one. The table has 200,000 to 250,000 clones, about nine tenths seen once. These data come from a study of blood T cell repertoires in COVID-19. Study as a whole: Some COVID-19 samples were acute and others convalescent; all came from the United States, Italy and Spain. The analysed material was cDNA or gDNA that came from T cells, B-cell-depleted T cells, or PBMCs.

Across fewer than 25 US areas, participants ranged in age from about 18 to 100 years. Participant-given clinical history determined each cohort assignment. The chain carries TRBV30 and TRBJ1-5; 12 bases match TRBD1. The TCR originated in a woman aged 50 to 65 in a cohort exposed to, infected with or recovered from COVID-19 (not recorded which). Material: PBMCs or T cells enriched from blood (not recorded which). CDR3 nucleotide sequence: TGTGCCTGGAGTGTACCGGGACAGGGGGCCTATCAGCCCCAGCATTTT. This encodes CAWSVPGQGAYQPQHF. The variable domain in full, with the rest retrieved from reference TRBV30 and TRBJ1-5, is SQTIHQWPATLVQPVGSPLSLECTVEGTSNPNLYWYRQAAGRGLQLLFYSVGIGQISSEVPQNLSASRPQDRQFILSSKKLLLSDSGFYLCAWSVPGQGAYQPQHFGDGTRLSIL.